This T cell receptor beta chain was documented in a study of cytomegalovirus exposure and HLA in healthy donors. Overall study context: The roughly 100 million unique TCR beta sequences, from about 179 million T cells, were found by an earlier analysis. Findings and limits, study-wide: Earlier analysis found most TCR beta V segments productive about 87% or about 30% of the time. TRBV6-2, TRBV6-3 and some other V segments were excluded as indistinguishable. Sequences of the TCR beta chain were said to predict the HLA-A and HLA-B alleles of most subjects accurately.

CDR1 and CDR2 from the germline V gene are MGHRA and YSYEKL. This CDR3 has 16 residues. The V gene lost 1 base and the J gene lost 0 bases, with 12 bases spanning the gap. As regards this clone: The target antigen is unknown.

In the PCR, 60 Vbeta and 13 Jbeta primers were used. Generated by immunoSEQ multiplex PCR, the TCRdb table keeps only in-frame clones and is missing some. This table has around 99,000 clones, 73% appearing once. The J gene is TRBJ1-2, the V gene TRBV4-1; D may be TRBD1 (5 bases). Specimen: PBMCs. The sequence came from a man aged 25-45 years in good health and CMV-seronegative. The CDR3 bases are TGCGCCAGCAGCCAAGGAGGCACAGGCACTAACTATGGCTACACCTTC. Encoded protein: CASSQGGTGTNYGYTF.